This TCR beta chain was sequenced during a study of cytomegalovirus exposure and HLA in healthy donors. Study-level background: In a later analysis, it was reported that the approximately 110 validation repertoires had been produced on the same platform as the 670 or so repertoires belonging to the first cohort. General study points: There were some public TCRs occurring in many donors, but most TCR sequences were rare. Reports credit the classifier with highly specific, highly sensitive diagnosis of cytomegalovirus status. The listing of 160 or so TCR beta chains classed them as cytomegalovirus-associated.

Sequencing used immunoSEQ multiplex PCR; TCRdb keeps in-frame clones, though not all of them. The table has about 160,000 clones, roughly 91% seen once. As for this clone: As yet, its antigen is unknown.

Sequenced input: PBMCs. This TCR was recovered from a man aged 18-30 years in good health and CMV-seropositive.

The CDR3 loop reads CASSPPREGSGYTF. The CDR3 DNA sequence: TGTGCCAGCTCACCACCTAGGGAGGGGAGCGGCTACACCTTC. This chain joins TRBV18 and TRBJ1-2, with D possibly TRBD1 on 5 matching bases. Trimming left V 0 bases short and J 8 bases short, with 13 bases between. CDR1 KGHSH and CDR2 LQKENI come from the germline V gene. The CDR3 covers 14 residues. Based on the CDR3 plus reference TRBV18 and TRBJ1-2, the full variable domain is NAGVMQNPRHLVRRRGQEARLRCSPMKGHSHVYWYRQLPEEGLKFMVYLQKENIIDESGMPKERFSAEFPKEGPSILRIQQVVRGDSAAYFCASSPPREGSGYTFGSGTRLTVV.